This TCR beta chain stems from a study of cytomegalovirus exposure and HLA in healthy donors. Study conclusions and caveats: Equally common other TCR beta chains were less clonally expanded than HLA-associated ones, a later analysis found. The investigators catalogued 160 or so TCR beta chains as cytomegalovirus-associated. Association with HLA alleles at 0.05 false discovery rate was found for roughly 17,000 TCR beta sequences in a later analysis.

This clone was counted only a few times. Its specificity is unknown. The germline V and J ends were trimmed by 3 bases and 3 bases, with 12 bases remaining between them. The CDR3 length is 13 residues. The germline gives CDR1 GTSNPN, CDR2 SVGIG (reference sequence). The PCR contained 60 Vbeta and 13 Jbeta primers. Data came from immunoSEQ multiplex PCR; TCRdb stores just in-frame clones and leaves some out. Here the sample spans some 200,000 clones, around 80% being singletons. Healthy people donating bone marrow made up the donors. The source material was PBMCs. The chain uses TRBV30 and TRBJ2-7; D possibly corresponds to TRBD2 (6 bases). The receptor was derived from a man younger than 35 in good health and CMV-seronegative. CDR3 DNA: TGTGCCTGGAGCCGGGGACTTAGCTACGAGCAGTACTTC. This sequence encodes CAWSRGLSYEQYF.